The subject of this entry is one T cell receptor (beta chain). Its antigen is unknown. Assay: immunoSEQ multiplex PCR; the TCRdb copy retains only in-frame clones and omits some. The data show fewer than 40,000 clones, 85% to 95% seen once. These data come from a study of regulatory dendritic cells for organ transplantation. Study-wide findings and caveats: Between individuals, the alloreactive memory CD8+ T cell pool differed considerably. Mature dendritic cells appeared to drive more memory CD8+ clonal expansion than regulatory ones. Resting memory CD8+ T cells held the most alloreactive clonotypes.

Naive CD45RA+ and memory CD45RO+ CD4+ or CD8+ T cells were FACS-sorted. Germline V gene data show CDR1 as SEHNR and CDR2 as FQNEAQ (reference sequence). The V gene lost 6 bases and the J gene lost 2 bases, with 17 bases spanning the gap. The CDR3 contains 16 residues. The material sequenced was naive CD8+ T cells from blood. Subset described: CD45RA+ naive T cells. The J gene is TRBJ1-5, the V gene TRBV7-9, with a weak D call TRBD1 (5 bases). The clonotype was recovered from a human donor in good health. The DNA for the CDR3 is TGTGCCAGCAGTTCCGAAGGGCAGGGACGCAATCAGCCCCAGCATTTT. It translates to CASSSEGQGRNQPQHF.